This T cell receptor (beta chain) emerged from a study of blood T cell repertoires in COVID-19. In the study overall: COVID-19 samples collected from the United States, Italy and Spain covered acute and convalescent phases. From T cells, B-cell-depleted T cells, or PBMCs came the material, which was cDNA or gDNA.

The germline V gene has CDR1 WSHSY and CDR2 SAAADI. CDR3 length equals 14 residues. Trimming stripped 6 bases from V and 5 bases from J, with 13 bases between. Only in-frame clones appear in the TCRdb table, and some are missing; sequencing was by immunoSEQ multiplex PCR. The data contain 110,000 to 150,000 clones, around 84% of them singletons. This clonotype originated in a woman aged 60-75 years with acute or convalescent COVID-19. This chain uses TRBV10-2 with TRBJ2-2; the D gene is possibly TRBD1 (6 bases). Material: peripheral blood. This chain's CDR3 is CASRKDRNTGELFF. CDR3 DNA sequence: TGCGCCAGCAGGAAAGACAGGAATACCGGGGAGCTGTTTTTT.